The 26 T cell receptor beta chains given below trace back to one sample, sequenced in a study of cytomegalovirus exposure and HLA in healthy donors. The PCR ran on 60 Vbeta and 13 Jbeta primers. The table came from immunoSEQ multiplex PCR; TCRdb's copy has only in-frame clones and leaves some out. The table has nearly 110,000 clones, 77% seen once. The sample taken for sequencing was PBMCs. These receptor sequences come from a male donor in good health and CMV-seronegative.

This clone has a single count. The rearrangement uses TRBV28 and TRBJ2-7, with D perhaps TRBD1 (6 bases). The CDR3 runs 16 residues. Per germline, CDR1 MDHEN and CDR2 SYDVKM. V was clipped by 3 bases and J by 0 bases, with 15 bases between them. Written as DNA, the CDR3 is TGTGCCAGCAGTTTGAGACAGGCTTTCAGCTCCTACGAGCAGTACTTC. The encoded protein is CASSLRQAFSSYEQYF. The full variable domain, rest sourced from reference TRBV28 and TRBJ2-7, is DVKVTQSSRYLVKRTGEKVFLECVQDMDHENMFWYRQDPGLGLRLIYFSYDVKMKEKGDIPEGYSVSREKKERFSLILESASTNQTSMYLCASSLRQAFSSYEQYFGPGTRLTVT.

This rearrangement joins TRBV27 to TRBJ2-7, with TRBD2 matching 13 bases. J was trimmed by 6 bases and V by 0 bases; bases with no gene match: 2. The CDR3 runs 15 residues. Germline values: CDR1 MNHEY, CDR2 SMNVEV (reference sequence). The CDR3 DNA sequence: TGTGCCAGCAGTTTATCCAGGACTAGCGGGAGCGAGCAGTACTTC. It is translated as CASSLSRTSGSEQYF.

The V gene is TRBV4-1, the J gene TRBJ2-2, with TRBD2 matching 7 bases. After removal of 4 bases from V and 6 bases from J, the junction contained 17 bases not matched to a gene. This CDR3 is built from 18 residues. Germline CDR1 is MGHRA and CDR2 is YSYEKL. CDR3 in DNA: TGCGCCAGCAGCCTCTTCGGGGAGGGGCCCCAGAGTCCCGGGGAGCTGTTTTTT. It yields the protein CASSLFGEGPQSPGELFF.

The chain recombines TRBV30 with TRBJ2-1; 7 nucleotides align to TRBD2. CDR3 length: 13 amino acids. The germline V gene has CDR1 GTSNPN and CDR2 SVGIG (reference sequence). Losses at the gene ends were 0 bases for V and 6 bases for J; bases not matched to a gene: 2. The CDR3 sequence: CAWSVPGGNEQFF. The CDR3 DNA is TGTGCCTGGAGTGTACCGGGGGGCAATGAGCAGTTCTTC.

The rearrangement joins TRBV7-7 to TRBJ2-5; the match to TRBD1 covers 9 bases. The junction had 7 bases not matched to a gene; V was cut back by 4 bases and J by 4 bases. Per the germline V gene, CDR1 is SSHAT and CDR2 is FNYEAQ (reference sequence). CDR3 size: 15 residues. The CDR3 spells CASSSNRGLRETQYF. The CDR3 bases are TGTGCCAGCAGCTCCAACAGGGGGCTACGAGAGACCCAGTACTTC.

This clone was seen once. For the CDR3, the DNA is TGTGCCTGGAGCGCCGGGACACTCTACGAGCAGTACTTC. Its protein product is CAWSAGTLYEQYF. The rearrangement joins TRBV30 to TRBJ2-7, with D possibly TRBD1 on 6 matching bases. Germline CDR1 reads GTSNPN; CDR2 reads SVGIG (reference sequence). V lost 3 bases and J lost 3, with 12 bases in between. The CDR3 totals 13 residues.

This clone occurred a few times. The chain links TRBV27 to TRBJ1-5; weak D call: TRBD1 (6 bases). Germline values: CDR1 MNHEY, CDR2 SMNVEV (reference sequence). Trimming stripped 3 bases from V and 3 bases from J, with 9 bases between. The CDR3 sequence is 14 residues long. The CDR3 DNA follows: TGTGCCAGCAGTTTCCCAGGGGCCAATCAGCCCCAGCATTTT. As protein: CASSFPGANQPQHF.

The chain has TRBV10-3 and TRBJ2-1; 14 nucleotides agree with TRBD2. CDR1 ENHRY and CDR2 SYGVKD come from the germline V gene. V shed 6 bases and J 5 bases; nucleotides not matched to a gene: 0. The CDR3 loop spans 14 amino acids. The CDR3: CAIRGLAGDNEQFF. CDR3 coding DNA: TGTGCCATCAGGGGACTAGCGGGAGACAATGAGCAGTTCTTC.

This clone was recorded a few times. The rearrangement joins TRBV6-1 to TRBJ1-1, with a possible D match to TRBD1 (6 bases). This CDR3 has 13 amino acids. V lost 2 bases, J lost 5 bases, and 9 bases lay in between. From germline, CDR1 is MNHNS and CDR2 SASEGT. CDR3 bases: TGTGCCAGCAGTGAATTCACAGGGACTGAAGCTTTCTTT. Protein: CASSEFTGTEAFF.

The rearrangement uses TRBV2 and TRBJ2-1; TRBD2 aligns across 7 bases. The V gene end was trimmed by 5 bases and the J gene end by 8 bases; junction bases not matched to a gene: 9. Germline V lookup: CDR1 SNHLY, CDR2 FYNNEI. CDR3 size: 14 residues. Here the CDR3 reads CASSPTSRYDEQFF. The CDR3 DNA reads TGTGCCAGCAGTCCGACTAGCAGATACGATGAGCAGTTCTTC.

The chain employs TRBV5-4 and TRBJ2-5; 9 bases are shared with TRBD2. V shed 4 bases, J shed 3 bases, and the junction held 10 bases outside the gene matches. The CDR3 has 16 amino acids. Germline CDR1 reads SGHNT; CDR2 reads YYREEE (reference sequence). The CDR3 bases are TGTGCCAGCAGCCCGGGTGGGGCTAGCGGGGAAGAGACCCAGTACTTC. This gives the protein CASSPGGASGEETQYF.

This clone was found a few times. The CDR3 nucleotides read TGTGCCAGCAGTCAAAGGGGGGGCGAACAGCCCCAGCATTTT. This gives the protein CASSQRGGEQPQHF. This chain links TRBV6-1 with TRBJ1-5; D possibly corresponds to TRBD1 (6 bases). Germline V gives CDR1 MNHNS, CDR2 SASEGT. V lost 5 bases and J 7 bases, leaving 15 bases between the germline ends. CDR3 length equals 14 residues.

In DNA form, the CDR3 reads TGTGCCAGCAGTGAGGGTAGCGGGAGGGTCACAGATACGCAGTATTTT. Its translation is CASSEGSGRVTDTQYF. This chain joins TRBV25-1 and TRBJ2-3; TRBD2 aligns across 11 bases. V lost 3 bases to trimming and J lost 2 bases; unmatched junction nucleotides: 4. CDR3 length equals 16 residues. Germline CDR1 is MGHDK and CDR2 is SYGVNS. The variable domain in full, with the rest retrieved from reference TRBV25-1 and TRBJ2-3, is EADIYQTPRYLVIGTGKKITLECSQTMGHDKMYWYQQDPGMELHLIHYSYGVNSTEKGDLSSESTVSRIRTEHFPLTLESARPSHTSQYLCASSEGSGRVTDTQYFGPGTRLTVL.

This clone was observed a handful of times. V gene TRBV10-3 combines with J gene TRBJ2-5; 9 positions match TRBD2. Losses at the gene ends were 10 bases for V and 2 bases for J; bases not matched to a gene: 5. In germline, CDR1 is ENHRY, CDR2 SYGVKD. This CDR3 region has 13 residues. The CDR3 nucleotides read TGTGCCACGGGACTAGCCCTACAAGAGACCCAGTACTTC. Protein: CATGLALQETQYF.

The V gene is TRBV9, the J gene TRBJ2-1, with 7 positions matching TRBD2. Germline-derived CDR1 and CDR2 are SGDLS and YYNGEE. The CDR3 consists of 16 residues. Unmatched junction bases numbered 9, after V lost 0 bases and J lost 6 bases. The chain's CDR3 is CASSVVSAGVGNEQFF. The CDR3 bases are TGTGCCAGCAGCGTAGTAAGCGCGGGAGTGGGCAATGAGCAGTTCTTC.

This chain connects TRBV27 to TRBJ2-2, with 9 bases fitting TRBD1. CDR3 length: 16 amino acids. J was trimmed by 4 bases and V by 5 bases; bases with no gene match: 8. CDR1 and CDR2 from the germline V gene are MNHEY and SMNVEV (reference sequence). Here the CDR3 reads CASSPPGQGSTGELFF. Written as DNA, the CDR3 is TGTGCCAGCAGTCCGCCGGGACAGGGAAGCACCGGGGAGCTGTTTTTT.

This clone has a single count. The rearrangement joins TRBV6-5 to TRBJ2-7; 7 nucleotides agree with TRBD1. J gave up 2 bases and V 6 bases, and 10 bases lay outside the gene matches. The CDR3 spans 15 residues. Germline CDR1 reads MNHEY; CDR2 reads SVGAGI. CDR3 region: CASRTGQAVPYEQYF. The CDR3 bases are TGTGCCAGCAGAACCGGACAGGCAGTTCCCTACGAGCAGTACTTC.

V usage is TRBV19 and J usage is TRBJ2-1; the D gene is possibly TRBD2 (7 bases). This CDR3 is 14 amino acids long. Germline V CDR1 and CDR2: LNHDA, SQIVND (reference sequence). Trimming shortened V by 7 bases and J by 5 bases, and 15 bases separated the two germline ends. The CDR3 protein is CASTWGGGNNEQFF. CDR3 nucleotides: TGTGCCAGTACCTGGGGAGGGGGGAACAATGAGCAGTTCTTC.

The rearrangement joins TRBV9 to TRBJ2-3; TRBD2 might be the D (6 bases). CDR3 length: 16 residues. Germline-derived CDR1 and CDR2 are SGDLS and YYNGEE. V was pared by 3 bases and J by 2 bases, with 16 bases between. CDR3 nucleotide sequence: TGTGCCAGCAGCGCTCTCGCCGGGAGTCTCACAGATACGCAGTATTTT. Protein product: CASSALAGSLTDTQYF.

This chain uses TRBV7-7 with TRBJ2-7; tentative D call: TRBD2 (5 bases). The CDR3 length is 15 residues. CDR1 and CDR2 (germline): SSHAT, FNYEAQ (reference sequence). V lost 4 bases to trimming and J lost 3 bases, with 16 bases between them. CDR3 sequence: CASSSSGIRFYEQYF. The DNA of the CDR3 is TGTGCCAGCAGCTCGTCCGGGATCAGGTTCTACGAGCAGTACTTC.

The V gene is TRBV2, the J gene TRBJ2-3, with 10 nucleotides matching TRBD2. Germline V gene lookup returns CDR1 SNHLY and CDR2 FYNNEI. The CDR3 is 16 amino acids. After removal of 8 bases from V and 6 bases from J, the junction contained 14 bases not matched to a gene. CDR3 amino acids: CASAENSGRVIDTQYF. The CDR3 DNA is TGTGCCAGCGCCGAAAACAGCGGGAGGGTCATCGATACGCAGTATTTT.

The chain links TRBV20-1 to TRBJ1-1; D is uncertain. With 0 bases removed from V and 7 bases from J, the gap between germline ends came to 6 bases. CDR3 size: 11 residues. The germline V gene encodes CDR1 DFQATT and CDR2 SNEGSKA (reference sequence). The CDR3 region is CSARESGEAFF. The CDR3 coding sequence is TGCAGTGCTAGAGAATCCGGTGAAGCTTTCTTT.

The sample holds a few counts of this clone. The chain uses TRBV7-9 and TRBJ2-7; D might be TRBD1 (6 bases). The CDR3 contains 13 residues. V shed 5 bases and J shed 1 base, with 9 bases lying between them. Germline assignment: CDR1 SEHNR and CDR2 FQNEAQ (reference sequence). CDR3 residues: CASSARGSYEQYF. For the CDR3, the DNA is TGTGCCAGCAGCGCCAGGGGTTCCTACGAGCAGTACTTC.

This clone was counted a single time. The J gene is TRBJ1-2, the V gene TRBV19, with TRBD1 as a possible D gene (5 bases). Between the trimmed V and J ends, which lost 1 base and 4 bases, there was a span of 16 bases. Germline V gene sequence: CDR1 LNHDA, CDR2 SQIVND (reference sequence). The CDR3 length is 16 residues. The CDR3 DNA reads as TGTGCCAGTAGTATAGTTCGGGGGGAGAGCAGCTATGGCTACACCTTC. It yields the protein CASSIVRGESSYGYTF.

This sequence joins TRBV5-1 and TRBJ1-2; 8 bases line up with TRBD1. The germline V gene encodes CDR1 SGHRS and CDR2 YFSETQ. V trimming: 3 bases; J trimming: 4 bases; junction bases outside the gene matches: 8. The CDR3 totals 15 residues. CDR3 protein: CASSSDRGSTYGYTF. DNA of the CDR3: TGCGCCAGCAGCTCCGACAGGGGTTCGACCTATGGCTACACCTTC.

The V gene is TRBV5-1, the J gene TRBJ2-5; TRBD1 matches at 9 bases. The V gene end was trimmed by 2 bases and the J gene end by 1 base; junction bases not matched to a gene: 3. Germline CDR1 and CDR2: SGHRS and YFSETQ. The length of the CDR3 is 15 residues. The CDR3 region is CASSFSTGGQETQYF. CDR3 nucleotides: TGCGCCAGCAGCTTTTCGACAGGGGGCCAAGAGACCCAGTACTTC.